This TCR beta chain was sequenced during a study of Ad26.COV2.S vaccination and SARS-CoV-2 variants. This clone was seen more than once but under ten times. Trimming took off 3 bases at V and 10 bases at J, with 14 bases between the two ends. Germline CDR1 SGDLS, CDR2 YYNGEE. The CDR3 totals 14 residues. The treatment here: around 19 received Ad26.COV2.S at low or high dose, single or two shots; 5 received placebo; per-sample allocation not given. Sample collection was performed on day 63 after the first vaccine or placebo injection. Assay used: immunoSEQ multiplex PCR; TCRdb lists only in-frame clones, some missing. The sample lists hundreds of thousands of clones, about 88% occurring once.

The material was peripheral blood, obtained in a trial of Ad26.COV2.S vaccine versus placebo. This chain links TRBV9 with TRBJ1-6; D is unclear. The receptor's source is a person aged 18-60 years who received the Ad26.COV2.S COVID-19 vaccine or a placebo. CDR3 sequence reads: CASSARGLDSPLHF. The CDR3 DNA sequence: TGTGCCAGCAGCGCCCGGGGTCTGGACTCACCCCTCCACTTT.